These 17 T cell receptor beta chains came from one sample sequenced in a study of cytomegalovirus exposure and HLA in healthy donors. Clones were read by immunoSEQ multiplex PCR, and TCRdb kept only the in-frame ones, dropping some. Of 130,000 or so clones in the sample, around 90% were seen once. Sequencing was performed on PBMCs. Every receptor here comes from a woman under 30 in good health and CMV-seronegative.

This sequence joins TRBV7-2 and TRBJ2-7; D is possibly TRBD1 (5 bases). The V end was cut by 2 bases, the J end by 5 bases, with 10 bases between. CDR1 SGHTA and CDR2 FQGNSA come from the germline V gene. This CDR3 is 13 amino acids long. DNA of the CDR3: TGTGCCAGCAGCTTACGTCCCAGGGACGAGCAGTACTTC. Its protein is CASSLRPRDEQYF.

This chain links TRBV10-3 with TRBJ1-5; D possibly corresponds to TRBD1 (5 bases). Trimming took 5 bases from V and 4 from J, leaving 9 bases between them. Germline loops: CDR1 ENHRY, CDR2 SYGVKD. This CDR3 spans 13 amino acids. CDR3 region: CAISMTANQPQHF. CDR3 nucleotide sequence: TGTGCCATCAGTATGACAGCGAATCAGCCCCAGCATTTT.

The chain is built from TRBV5-1 and TRBJ1-3, with TRBD1 as a possible D gene (5 bases). The CDR3 consists of 14 residues. From germline, CDR1 is SGHRS and CDR2 YFSETQ. V was trimmed by 0 bases and J by 1 base, leaving 5 bases between them. The CDR3 nucleotides are TGCGCCAGCAGCTTGGCAGGGTCTGGAAACACCATATATTTT. Translated, it gives CASSLAGSGNTIYF. Full variable domain (remainder filled in from reference TRBV5-1 and TRBJ1-3): KAGVTQTPRYLIKTRGQQVTLSCSPISGHRSVSWYQQTPGQGLQFLFEYFSETQRNKGNFPGRFSGRQFSNSRSEMNVSTLELGDSALYLCASSLAGSGNTIYFGEGSWLTVV.

This clone was seen a single time. The chain joins TRBV2 to TRBJ2-3, with 10 bases aligning to TRBD2. Germline lookup yields CDR1 SNHLY and CDR2 FYNNEI. The CDR3 sequence is 15 residues long. The V gene end was trimmed by 3 bases and the J gene end by 0 bases; junction bases not matched to a gene: 0. CDR3 region: CASSETSGSTDTQYF. In nucleotides, the CDR3 is TGTGCCAGCAGTGAGACTAGCGGGAGCACAGATACGCAGTATTTT.

In this sample, this clone turned up once. The V and J genes are TRBV5-1 and TRBJ2-3; D is ambiguous. The V end lost 4 bases, the J end lost 0 bases, and 12 bases lay between the germline ends. Germline V gene lookup returns CDR1 SGHRS and CDR2 YFSETQ. This CDR3 comprises 15 residues. The CDR3 region is CASSPPRSSTDTQYF. CDR3 bases: TGCGCCAGCAGCCCCCCCCGGTCTAGCACAGATACGCAGTATTTT.

The V and J genes are TRBV9 and TRBJ2-3; D ambiguous. V was clipped by 3 bases and J by 2 bases, with 10 bases between them. Germline CDR1 reads SGDLS; CDR2 reads YYNGEE. The CDR3 is made up of 14 amino acids. The CDR3 region is CASSEKTYTDTQYF. Here the CDR3 DNA reads TGTGCCAGCAGCGAGAAGACTTACACAGATACGCAGTATTTT.

The chain couples TRBV5-1 to TRBJ1-1; the D gene is possibly TRBD1 (5 bases). The CDR3 extends over 14 amino acids. The V end lost 0 bases, the J end lost 1 base, and 7 bases lay between the germline ends. Germline loops: CDR1 SGHRS, CDR2 YFSETQ. The CDR3 loop reads CASSLGQTNTEAFF. In nucleotides, the CDR3 is TGCGCCAGCAGCTTGGGACAGACGAACACTGAAGCTTTCTTT.

The genes are TRBV11-2 and TRBJ1-6, with D possibly matching TRBD1 (5 bases). Germline assignment: CDR1 SGHAT and CDR2 FQNNGV. This CDR3 has 16 residues. The V end was cut by 2 bases, the J end by 7 bases, with 15 bases between. The CDR3: CASSLLGVLRNSPLHF. The DNA for the CDR3 is TGTGCCAGCAGCTTACTAGGGGTTCTTAGGAATTCACCCCTCCACTTT.

The V call is TRBV13, the J call TRBJ2-7; D may be TRBD2 (6 bases). The length of the CDR3 is 16 residues. Trimming stripped 4 bases from V and 3 bases from J, with 19 bases between. The germline V gene encodes CDR1 PRHDT and CDR2 FYEKMQ (reference sequence). The CDR3 DNA sequence: TGTGCCAGCAGCTCCCTTGCACGCGGGACCGGCTACGAGCAGTACTTC. Its translation is CASSSLARGTGYEQYF.

The chain uses TRBV27 and TRBJ2-7, with TRBD1 as a possible D gene (7 bases). Germline V lookup: CDR1 MNHEY, CDR2 SMNVEV (reference sequence). The germline V and J ends were trimmed by 0 bases and 2 bases, with 17 bases remaining between them. The length of the CDR3 is 17 residues. CDR3 sequence: CASSLSGGDREAYEQYF. CDR3 nucleotides: TGTGCCAGCAGTTTATCGGGAGGAGACAGGGAGGCCTACGAGCAGTACTTC.

The chain links TRBV5-5 to TRBJ2-7, with TRBD2 matching 14 bases. CDR1 is SGHKS and CDR2 is YYEKEE in the germline V gene (reference sequence). With V trimmed by 4 bases and J by 3 bases, 6 bases remained unmatched. The CDR3 totals 16 residues. CDR3 nucleotides: TGTGCCAGCAGCGCGGGGGGACTAGCGGGAGTCTACGAGCAGTACTTC. Translated, it gives CASSAGGLAGVYEQYF.

V and J are TRBV5-6 and TRBJ2-7; D remains ambiguous. The CDR3 loop spans 13 amino acids. CDR1 and CDR2 (germline): SGHDT, YYEEEE. V was cut by 2 bases and J by 6 bases, with 12 bases left in between. The DNA for the CDR3 is TGTGCCAGCAGCTTCTCCAGGTTCGGCGAGCAGTACTTC. This codes for CASSFSRFGEQYF.

This clone has a handful of counts. The J gene is TRBJ2-5, the V gene TRBV4-1, with 7 nucleotides matching TRBD2. V lost 2 bases and J lost 1; bases outside the gene matches: 10. The CDR3 contains 17 residues. Germline V gene data show CDR1 as MGHRA and CDR2 as YSYEKL. The CDR3 bases are TGCGCCAGCAGCCAACAGTCGGCGGGAGCGTCCCAAGAGACCCAGTACTTC. Its protein is CASSQQSAGASQETQYF.

The rearrangement uses TRBV15 and TRBJ2-1; no clear D gene. The CDR3 is 16 residues long. CDR1 LNHNV and CDR2 YYDKDF come from the germline V gene (reference sequence). Trimming removed 1 base at V and 4 bases at J, with 14 bases between. CDR3 protein: CATSRAPSLIYNEQFF. The CDR3 bases are TGTGCCACCAGCAGAGCCCCCTCCCTTATATACAATGAGCAGTTCTTC.

V is TRBV9 and J is TRBJ2-6; D not certain. Trimming removed 1 base from V and 3 bases from J, with 8 bases in between. Germline values: CDR1 SGDLS, CDR2 YYNGEE. The CDR3 runs 15 residues. As DNA, the CDR3 is TGTGCCAGCAGCGTACCTTTAGTTGGGGCCAACGTCCTGACTTTC. Protein product: CASSVPLVGANVLTF.

The chain links TRBV4-1 to TRBJ1-5, with 7 bases fitting TRBD1. The germline V gene has CDR1 MGHRA and CDR2 YSYEKL. The CDR3 loop spans 17 amino acids. V lost 2 bases, J lost 4 bases, and 11 bases stayed unmatched. Here the CDR3 reads CASSQTGARGLNQPQHF. The CDR3 nucleotides read TGCGCCAGCAGCCAAACAGGGGCCAGGGGCCTAAATCAGCCCCAGCATTTT.

The rearrangement links TRBV28 to TRBJ2-6, with 8 bases identical to TRBD1. Germline V gene sequence: CDR1 MDHEN, CDR2 SYDVKM. This CDR3 has 15 amino acids. With V trimmed by 2 bases and J by 5 bases, 2 bases remained unmatched. In DNA, the CDR3 is TGTGCCAGCAGTTTACGGACAGGGTGGGCCAACGTCCTGACTTTC. This translates into CASSLRTGWANVLTF.